The T cell receptor beta chain under discussion was sequenced for a study of PD-L1 blockade in urothelial cancer. The wider study: Male sex and bladder-origin urothelial cancer characterized about 85% of the 29 patients. A median blood sample held about 140,000 T cells and tens of thousands of unique TCRs. The authors examined blood 3 weeks (second dose) and 6 weeks after treatment start.

Study results and limitations: Lower than median blood TCR clonality before treatment predicted better survival.

Profiling relied on immunoSEQ multiplex PCR, and the TCRdb table lists in-frame clones only, not all of them. The sample comprises approximately 58,000 clones, over 75% of which are singletons, and around 4.5% rests with the top ten. Note on this clone: Its antigen is still unknown.

In germline, CDR1 is SGDLS, CDR2 YYNGEE. The CDR3 runs to 16 residues. The V and J ends lost 0 bases and 0 bases respectively, with 11 bases between them. The material sequenced was PBMCs, taken around atezolizumab (anti-PD-L1) treatment. The chain employs TRBV9 and TRBJ2-3; no clear D. The receptor was derived from a man between 70 and 80 years old with urothelial cancer. The CDR3 loop is CASSVGIALSTDTQYF. CDR3 nucleotides: TGTGCCAGCAGCGTAGGCATAGCTCTTAGCACAGATACGCAGTATTTT.